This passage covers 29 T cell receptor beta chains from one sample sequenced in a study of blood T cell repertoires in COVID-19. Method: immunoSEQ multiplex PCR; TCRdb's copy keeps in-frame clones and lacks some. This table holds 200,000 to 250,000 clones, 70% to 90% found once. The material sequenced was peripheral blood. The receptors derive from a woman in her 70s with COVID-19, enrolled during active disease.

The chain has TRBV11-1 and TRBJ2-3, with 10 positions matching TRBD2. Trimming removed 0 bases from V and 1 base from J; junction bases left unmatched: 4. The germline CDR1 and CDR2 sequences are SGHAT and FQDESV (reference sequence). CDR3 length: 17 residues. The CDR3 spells CASSLAPGTSGTDTQYF. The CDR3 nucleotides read TGTGCCAGCAGCTTAGCCCCCGGGACTAGCGGCACAGATACGCAGTATTTT.

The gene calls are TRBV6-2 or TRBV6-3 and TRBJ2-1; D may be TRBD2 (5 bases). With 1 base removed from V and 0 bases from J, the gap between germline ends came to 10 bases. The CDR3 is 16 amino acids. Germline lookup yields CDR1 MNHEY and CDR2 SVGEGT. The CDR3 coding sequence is TGTGCCAGCAGTTACTGGTCGGGGATCTCCTACAATGAGCAGTTCTTC. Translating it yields CASSYWSGISYNEQFF.

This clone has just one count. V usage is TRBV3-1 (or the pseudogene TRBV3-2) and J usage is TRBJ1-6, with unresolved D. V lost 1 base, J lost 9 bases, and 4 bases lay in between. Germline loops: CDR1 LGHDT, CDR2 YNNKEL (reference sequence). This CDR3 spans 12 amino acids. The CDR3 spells CASSQAGSPLHF. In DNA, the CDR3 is TGTGCCAGCAGCCAAGCGGGTTCACCCCTCCACTTT.

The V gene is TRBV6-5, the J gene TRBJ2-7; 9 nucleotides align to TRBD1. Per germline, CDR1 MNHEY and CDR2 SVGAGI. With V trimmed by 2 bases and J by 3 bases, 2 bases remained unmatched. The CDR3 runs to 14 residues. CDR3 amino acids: CASSYGDRDYEQYF. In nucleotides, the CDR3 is TGTGCCAGCAGTTACGGGGACAGGGACTACGAGCAGTACTTC.

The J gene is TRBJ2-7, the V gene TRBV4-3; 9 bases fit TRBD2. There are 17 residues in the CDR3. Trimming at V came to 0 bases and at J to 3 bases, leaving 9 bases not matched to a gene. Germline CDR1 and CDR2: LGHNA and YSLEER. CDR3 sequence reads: CASSQDLTRTSVYEQYF. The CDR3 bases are TGCGCCAGCAGCCAAGATCTAACCCGGACTAGCGTCTACGAGCAGTACTTC.

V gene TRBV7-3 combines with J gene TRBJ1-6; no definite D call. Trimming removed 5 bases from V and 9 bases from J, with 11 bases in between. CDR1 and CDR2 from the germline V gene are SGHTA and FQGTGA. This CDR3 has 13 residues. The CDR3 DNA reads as TGTGCCAGCAGCACCCCGGGGATTTCACCCCTCCACTTT. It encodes CASSTPGISPLHF. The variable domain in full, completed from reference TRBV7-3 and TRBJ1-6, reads GAGVSQTPSNKVTEKGKYVELRCDPISGHTALYWYRQSLGQGPEFLIYFQGTGAADDSGLPNDRFFAVRPEGSVSTLKIQRTERGDSAVYLCASSTPGISPLHFGNGTRLTVT.

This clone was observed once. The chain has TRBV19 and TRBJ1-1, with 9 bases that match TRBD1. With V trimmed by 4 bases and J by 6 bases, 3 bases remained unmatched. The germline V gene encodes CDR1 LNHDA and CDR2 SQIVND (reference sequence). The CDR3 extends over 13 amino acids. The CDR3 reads CASSRTGDSEAFF. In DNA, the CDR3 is TGTGCCAGTAGTAGGACAGGGGACTCTGAAGCTTTCTTT.

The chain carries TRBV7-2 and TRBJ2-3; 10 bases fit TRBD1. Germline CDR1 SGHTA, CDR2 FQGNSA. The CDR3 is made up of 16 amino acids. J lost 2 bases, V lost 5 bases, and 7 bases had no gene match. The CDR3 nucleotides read TGTGCCAGCAGCCGGCGGGACAGGGGATTCACAGATACGCAGTATTTT. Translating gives CASSRRDRGFTDTQYF. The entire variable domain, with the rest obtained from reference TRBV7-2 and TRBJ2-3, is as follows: GAGVSQSPSNKVTEKGKDVELRCDPISGHTALYWYRQSLGQGLEFLIYFQGNSAPDKSGLPSDRFSAERTGGSVSTLTIQRTQQEDSAVYLCASSRRDRGFTDTQYFGPGTRLTVL.

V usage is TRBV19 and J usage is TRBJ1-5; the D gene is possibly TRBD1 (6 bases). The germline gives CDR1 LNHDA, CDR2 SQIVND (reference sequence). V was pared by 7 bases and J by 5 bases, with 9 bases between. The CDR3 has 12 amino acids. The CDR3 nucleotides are TGTGCCAGTACCGGGGGGCATCAGCCCCAGCATTTT. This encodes CASTGGHQPQHF.

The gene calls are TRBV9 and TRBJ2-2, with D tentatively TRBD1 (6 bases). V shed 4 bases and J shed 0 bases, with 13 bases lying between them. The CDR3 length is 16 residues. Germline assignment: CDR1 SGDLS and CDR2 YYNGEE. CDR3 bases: TGTGCCAGCAGCCCTCGACAGGAACCGAACACCGGGGAGCTGTTTTTT. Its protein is CASSPRQEPNTGELFF. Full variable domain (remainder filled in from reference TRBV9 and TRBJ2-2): DSGVTQTPKHLITATGQRVTLRCSPRSGDLSVYWYQQSLDQGLQFLIQYYNGEERAKGNILERFSAQQFPDLHSELNLSSLELGDSALYFCASSPRQEPNTGELFFGEGSRLTVL.

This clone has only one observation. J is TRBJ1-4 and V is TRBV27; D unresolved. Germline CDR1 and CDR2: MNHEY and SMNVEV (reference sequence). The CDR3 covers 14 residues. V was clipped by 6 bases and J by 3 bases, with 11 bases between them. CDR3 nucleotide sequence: TGTGCCAGCAGGAGCGCATACCCTAATGAAAAACTGTTTTTT. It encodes CASRSAYPNEKLFF.

The CDR3 sequence is CASSINQGATDTQYF. In DNA, the CDR3 is TGTGCCAGTAGTATCAACCAGGGGGCCACAGATACGCAGTATTTT. The V call is TRBV19, the J call TRBJ2-3, with TRBD1 matching over 8 bases. CDR3 size: 15 residues. V shed 3 bases and J 2 bases; nucleotides not matched to a gene: 4. Looked up from germline, CDR1 is LNHDA and CDR2 is SQIVND (reference sequence).

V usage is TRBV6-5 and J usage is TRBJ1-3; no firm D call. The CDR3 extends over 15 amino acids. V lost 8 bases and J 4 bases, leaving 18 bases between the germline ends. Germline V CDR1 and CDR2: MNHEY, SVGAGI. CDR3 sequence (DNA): TGTGCCAGCCCCATAAGCCACCTAATGGGAAACACCATATATTTT. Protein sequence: CASPISHLMGNTIYF.

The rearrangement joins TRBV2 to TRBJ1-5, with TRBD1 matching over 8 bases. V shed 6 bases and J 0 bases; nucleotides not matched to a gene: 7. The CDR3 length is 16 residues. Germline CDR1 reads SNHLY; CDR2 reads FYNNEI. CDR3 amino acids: CASRGVDRGSNQPQHF. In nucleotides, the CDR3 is TGTGCCAGCAGGGGGGTTGACAGGGGTAGCAATCAGCCCCAGCATTTT.

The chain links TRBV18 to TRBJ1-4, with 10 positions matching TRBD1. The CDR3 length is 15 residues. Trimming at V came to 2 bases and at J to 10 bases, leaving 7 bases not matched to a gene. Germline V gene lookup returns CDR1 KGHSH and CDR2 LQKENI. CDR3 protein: CASSPDRGRLGKLFF. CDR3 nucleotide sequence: TGTGCCAGCTCACCAGACAGGGGGCGACTTGGAAAACTGTTTTTT.

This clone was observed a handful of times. CDR3 bases: TGCGCCAGCAGGGAACAGGGGGCTGGCACTGAAGCTTTCTTT. Residues: CASREQGAGTEAFF. V gene TRBV4-3 combines with J gene TRBJ1-1; 9 nucleotides align to TRBD1. This CDR3 contains 14 residues. V dropped 6 bases and J dropped 4; count of bases not matched to a gene: 6. The germline V gene encodes CDR1 LGHNA and CDR2 YSLEER.

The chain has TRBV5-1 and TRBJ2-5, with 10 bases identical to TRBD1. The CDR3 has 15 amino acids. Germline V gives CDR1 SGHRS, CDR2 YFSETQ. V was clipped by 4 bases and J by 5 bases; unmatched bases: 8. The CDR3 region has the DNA TGCGCCAGCAGCCGGGACAGGGGAAGCGGGGAGACCCAGTACTTC. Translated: CASSRDRGSGETQYF.

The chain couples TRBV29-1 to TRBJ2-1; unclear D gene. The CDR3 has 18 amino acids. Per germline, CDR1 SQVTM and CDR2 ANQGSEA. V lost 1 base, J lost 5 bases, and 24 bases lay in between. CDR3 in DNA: TGCAGCGTTGAAGTAGGATCTATGGCTAGTTGGTGGAACAATGAGCAGTTCTTC. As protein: CSVEVGSMASWWNNEQFF.

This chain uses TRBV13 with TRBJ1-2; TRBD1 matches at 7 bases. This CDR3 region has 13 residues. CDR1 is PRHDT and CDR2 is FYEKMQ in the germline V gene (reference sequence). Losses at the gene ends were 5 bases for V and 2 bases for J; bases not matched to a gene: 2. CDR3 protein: CASSTTGNYGYTF. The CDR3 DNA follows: TGTGCCAGCAGCACGACAGGGAACTATGGCTACACCTTC.

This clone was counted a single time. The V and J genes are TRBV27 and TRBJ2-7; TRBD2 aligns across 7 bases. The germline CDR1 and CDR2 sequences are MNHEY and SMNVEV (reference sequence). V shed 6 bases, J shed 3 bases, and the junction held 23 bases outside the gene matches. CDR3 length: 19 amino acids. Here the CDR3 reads CASSSEGFAGATPGYEQYF. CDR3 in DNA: TGTGCCAGCAGCTCTGAGGGGTTTGCGGGAGCCACCCCGGGCTACGAGCAGTACTTC.

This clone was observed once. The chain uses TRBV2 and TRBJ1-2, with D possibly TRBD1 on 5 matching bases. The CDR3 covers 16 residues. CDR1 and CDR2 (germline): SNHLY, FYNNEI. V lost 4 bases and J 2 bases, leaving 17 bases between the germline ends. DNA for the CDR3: TGTGCCAGCAGTGTATACAGGACGATGGGAAACTATGGCTACACCTTC. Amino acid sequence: CASSVYRTMGNYGYTF.

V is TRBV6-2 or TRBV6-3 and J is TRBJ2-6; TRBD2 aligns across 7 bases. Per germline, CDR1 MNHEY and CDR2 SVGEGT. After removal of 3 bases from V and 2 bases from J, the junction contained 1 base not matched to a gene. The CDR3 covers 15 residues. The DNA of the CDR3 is TGTGCCAGCAGTTATGGGAGGGCTGGGGCCAACGTCCTGACTTTC. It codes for CASSYGRAGANVLTF.

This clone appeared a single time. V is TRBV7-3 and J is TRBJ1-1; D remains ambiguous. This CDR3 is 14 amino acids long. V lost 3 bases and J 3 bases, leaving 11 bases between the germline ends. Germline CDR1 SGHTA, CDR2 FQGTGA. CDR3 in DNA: TGTGCCAGCAGCTTGGAGGCGGGAGACACTGAAGCTTTCTTT. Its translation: CASSLEAGDTEAFF. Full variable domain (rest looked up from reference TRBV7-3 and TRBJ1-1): GAGVSQTPSNKVTEKGKYVELRCDPISGHTALYWYRQSLGQGPEFLIYFQGTGAADDSGLPNDRFFAVRPEGSVSTLKIQRTERGDSAVYLCASSLEAGDTEAFFGQGTRLTVV.

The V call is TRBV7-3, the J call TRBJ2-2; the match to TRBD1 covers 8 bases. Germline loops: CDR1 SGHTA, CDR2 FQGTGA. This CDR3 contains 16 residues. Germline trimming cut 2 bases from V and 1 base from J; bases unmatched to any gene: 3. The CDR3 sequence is CASSLGQGRNTGELFF. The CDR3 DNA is TGTGCCAGCAGCTTAGGACAGGGCCGGAACACCGGGGAGCTGTTTTTT. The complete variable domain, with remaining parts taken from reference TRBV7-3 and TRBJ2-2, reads GAGVSQTPSNKVTEKGKYVELRCDPISGHTALYWYRQSLGQGPEFLIYFQGTGAADDSGLPNDRFFAVRPEGSVSTLKIQRTERGDSAVYLCASSLGQGRNTGELFFGEGSRLTVL.

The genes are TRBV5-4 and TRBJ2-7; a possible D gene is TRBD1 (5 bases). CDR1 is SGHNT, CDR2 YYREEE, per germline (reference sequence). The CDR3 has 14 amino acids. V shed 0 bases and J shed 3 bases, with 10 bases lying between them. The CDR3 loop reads CASSLEPGNYEQYF. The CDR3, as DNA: TGTGCCAGCAGCTTGGAACCAGGGAACTACGAGCAGTACTTC.

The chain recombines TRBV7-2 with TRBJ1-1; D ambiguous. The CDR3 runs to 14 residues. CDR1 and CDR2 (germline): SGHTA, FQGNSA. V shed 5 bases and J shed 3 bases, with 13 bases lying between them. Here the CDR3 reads CASSGRRGDTEAFF. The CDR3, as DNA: TGTGCCAGCAGCGGTAGGAGAGGTGACACTGAAGCTTTCTTT.

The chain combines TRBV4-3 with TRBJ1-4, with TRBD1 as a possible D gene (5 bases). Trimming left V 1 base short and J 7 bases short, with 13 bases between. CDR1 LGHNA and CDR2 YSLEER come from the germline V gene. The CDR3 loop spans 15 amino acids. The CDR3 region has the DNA TGCGCCAGCAGCCAAGTGGGGCTGGGTGGTGAAAAACTGTTTTTT. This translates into CASSQVGLGGEKLFF.

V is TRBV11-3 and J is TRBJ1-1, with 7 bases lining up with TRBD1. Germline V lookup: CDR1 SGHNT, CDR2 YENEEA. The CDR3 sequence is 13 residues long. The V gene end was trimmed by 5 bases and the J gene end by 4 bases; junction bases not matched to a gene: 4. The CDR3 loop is CASSRDRSTEAFF. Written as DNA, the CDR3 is TGTGCCAGCAGCCGGGACAGATCCACTGAAGCTTTCTTT. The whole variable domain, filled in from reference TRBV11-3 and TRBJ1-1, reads EAGVVQSPRYKIIEKKQPVAFWCNPISGHNTLYWYLQNLGQGPELLIRYENEEAVDDSQLPKDRFSAERLKGVDSTLKIQPAELGDSAVYLCASSRDRSTEAFFGQGTRLTVV.

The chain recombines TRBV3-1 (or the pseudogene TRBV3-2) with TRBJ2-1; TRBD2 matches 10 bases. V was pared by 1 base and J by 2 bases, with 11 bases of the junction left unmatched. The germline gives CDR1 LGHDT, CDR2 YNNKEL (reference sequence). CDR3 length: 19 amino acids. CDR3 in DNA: TGTGCCAGCAGCCAAGGCCTCCGGTTAAGCGGGAGGGCCTACAATGAGCAGTTCTTC. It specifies CASSQGLRLSGRAYNEQFF.